Shown below are 23 T cell receptor beta chains from a single sample sequenced in a study of blood T cell repertoires in COVID-19. Sequenced by immunoSEQ multiplex PCR; TCRdb stores in-frame clones only, minus some. This sample has 250,000 to 400,000 clones; about 87% occur once, and the top ten carry 1.6%. The sequenced sample was peripheral blood. These receptors came from a woman aged 25 to 39 with COVID-19, enrolled during active disease.

V gene TRBV9 combines with J gene TRBJ2-3; D remains ambiguous. Trimming took off 3 bases at V and 3 bases at J, with 14 bases between the two ends. Germline CDR1 SGDLS, CDR2 YYNGEE. The CDR3 is made up of 15 amino acids. The CDR3 loop is CASSGPGARTDTQYF. Written as DNA, the CDR3 is TGTGCCAGCAGCGGCCCCGGAGCGCGGACAGATACGCAGTATTTT.

J is TRBJ1-2 and V is TRBV4-1; perhaps TRBD1 as D (6 bases). This CDR3 has 14 residues. Germline V gene lookup returns CDR1 MGHRA and CDR2 YSYEKL. The germline V and J ends were trimmed by 0 bases and 7 bases, with 12 bases remaining between them. CDR3 DNA sequence: TGCGCCAGCAGCCAAGATCACAGGGTTTTTGGCTACACCTTC. Protein sequence: CASSQDHRVFGYTF.

This clone was seen just once. V is TRBV2 and J is TRBJ1-4; 7 nucleotides align to TRBD1. The germline CDR1 and CDR2 sequences are SNHLY and FYNNEI. The CDR3 extends over 13 amino acids. V was pared by 7 bases and J by 5 bases, with 4 bases of the junction left unmatched. CDR3 nucleotides: TGTGCCAGCACCCTGGGACAGAATGAAAAACTGTTTTTT. Residues: CASTLGQNEKLFF.

The chain has TRBV30 and TRBJ1-6, with TRBD1 matching 11 bases. V lost 6 bases and J lost 7; bases outside the gene matches: 11. The germline gives CDR1 GTSNPN, CDR2 SVGIG (reference sequence). The CDR3 extends over 16 amino acids. Here the CDR3 reads CACPPPGTGGNSPLHF. In nucleotides, the CDR3 is TGTGCCTGTCCTCCCCCCGGGACAGGGGGGAATTCACCCCTCCACTTT. Full variable domain (rest looked up from reference TRBV30 and TRBJ1-6): SQTIHQWPATLVQPVGSPLSLECTVEGTSNPNLYWYRQAAGRGLQLLFYSVGIGQISSEVPQNLSASRPQDRQFILSSKKLLLSDSGFYLCACPPPGTGGNSPLHFGNGTRLTVT.

This chain links TRBV6-2 or TRBV6-3 with TRBJ1-2, with D perhaps matching TRBD1 (6 bases). CDR3 length: 16 residues. The ends were cut back, 5 bases at V and 4 bases at J, with 20 bases in the middle. CDR1 and CDR2 (germline): MNHEY, SVGEGT. The CDR3 spells CASSQRGATDLYGYTF. The CDR3 coding sequence is TGTGCCAGCAGTCAACGGGGGGCTACCGACCTCTATGGCTACACCTTC.

The chain employs TRBV2 and TRBJ2-7; D possibly corresponds to TRBD2 (5 bases). The CDR3 is made up of 13 amino acids. V was cut by 4 bases and J by 6 bases, with 13 bases left in between. The germline V gene encodes CDR1 SNHLY and CDR2 FYNNEI. The CDR3 here is CASSGSKGAEQYF. The CDR3 nucleotides read TGTGCCAGCAGTGGATCCAAGGGAGCCGAGCAGTACTTC.

This chain joins TRBV30 and TRBJ1-5, with a possible D match to TRBD1 (6 bases). Germline CDR1 is GTSNPN and CDR2 is SVGIG (reference sequence). The V gene lost 2 bases and the J gene lost 4 bases, with 12 bases spanning the gap. The CDR3 is made up of 14 amino acids. The CDR3 sequence: CAWSRGGRNQPQHF. The DNA of the CDR3 is TGTGCCTGGAGTCGAGGGGGTAGGAATCAGCCCCAGCATTTT.

V gene TRBV2 combines with J gene TRBJ2-3; 14 nucleotides align to TRBD2. The CDR3 is 15 amino acids. Germline values: CDR1 SNHLY, CDR2 FYNNEI. V was clipped by 6 bases and J by 4 bases; unmatched bases: 3. This CDR3 is CASRRGLAGADTQYF. As DNA, the CDR3 is TGTGCCAGCAGGAGGGGACTAGCGGGGGCAGATACGCAGTATTTT.

This chain links TRBV6-5 with TRBJ1-2; D remains unclear. The CDR3 extends over 14 amino acids. Germline lookup yields CDR1 MNHEY and CDR2 SVGAGI. The V end lost 6 bases, the J end lost 2 bases, and 13 bases lay between the germline ends. DNA of the CDR3: TGTGCCAGCAGCTATGGCTCGAGGAACTATGGCTACACCTTC. Translating it yields CASSYGSRNYGYTF.

The rearrangement joins TRBV2 to TRBJ2-6; D may be TRBD2 (7 bases). V lost 8 bases and J 2 bases, leaving 10 bases between the germline ends. CDR3 length: 14 amino acids. From germline, CDR1 is SNHLY and CDR2 FYNNEI. In DNA, the CDR3 is TGTGCCAGCGGGGGGGCAACTGGGGCCAACGTCCTGACTTTC. Residues: CASGGATGANVLTF.

A single count supports this clone. The genes are TRBV11-2 and TRBJ2-2, with 9 bases matching TRBD1. V shed 5 bases and J 5 bases; nucleotides not matched to a gene: 9. The length of the CDR3 is 16 residues. The germline CDR1 and CDR2 sequences are SGHAT and FQNNGV. The chain's CDR3 is CASSTQTGGRTGELFF. For the CDR3, the DNA is TGTGCCAGCAGCACTCAGACAGGGGGAAGGACCGGGGAGCTGTTTTTT.

This clone was seen only once. This chain joins TRBV11-3 and TRBJ2-7; D not resolved. The CDR3 consists of 13 residues. Trimming pared 4 bases from V and 3 bases from J, leaving 10 bases between. The germline gives CDR1 SGHNT, CDR2 YENEEA. CDR3 protein: CASSSPRLYEQYF. For the CDR3, the DNA is TGTGCCAGCAGCTCCCCCAGGCTCTACGAGCAGTACTTC.

The rearrangement uses TRBV29-1 and TRBJ1-1; 9 bases agree with TRBD1. V gave up 6 bases and J gave up 5 bases; unmatched junction bases: 10. The CDR3 totals 14 residues. CDR1 is SQVTM, CDR2 ANQGSEA, per germline. Written as DNA, the CDR3 is TGCAGCGTGGGCACACAGGGGGCCGGTACTGAAGCTTTCTTT. Protein: CSVGTQGAGTEAFF.

This chain joins TRBV30 and TRBJ1-2; D might be TRBD1 (6 bases). There are 13 residues in the CDR3. Germline V gene sequence: CDR1 GTSNPN, CDR2 SVGIG (reference sequence). V lost 3 bases to trimming and J lost 8 bases, with 16 bases between them. The CDR3: CAWRAPAQGGYTF. For the CDR3, the DNA is TGTGCCTGGAGGGCCCCAGCCCAGGGGGGCTACACCTTC.

On this clone itself: Additional DNA sequences in this sample encode the identical CDR3. V is TRBV7-8 and J is TRBJ2-5; D might be TRBD2 (5 bases). This CDR3 has 14 residues. Germline assignment: CDR1 SGHVS and CDR2 FQNEAQ. V lost 2 bases and J lost 2, with 9 bases in between. The CDR3 DNA reads as TGTGCCAGCAGCTTACGGGGATCACAAGAGACCCAGTACTTC. Protein sequence: CASSLRGSQETQYF.

J is TRBJ2-1 and V is TRBV19; perhaps TRBD2 as D (6 bases). V was cut by 5 bases and J by 9 bases, with 17 bases left in between. Germline-derived CDR1 and CDR2 are LNHDA and SQIVND (reference sequence). This CDR3 spans 14 amino acids. Here the CDR3 DNA reads TGTGCCAGTAGTTACCTAGACGGGAGAAGTGAGCAGTTCTTC. It translates to CASSYLDGRSEQFF.

The chain joins TRBV6-6 to TRBJ1-4; TRBD1 might be the D (6 bases). V was cut by 6 bases and J by 4 bases, with 12 bases left in between. Germline V gene sequence: CDR1 MNHNY, CDR2 SVGAGI (reference sequence). This CDR3 has 14 residues. For the CDR3, the DNA is TGTGCCAGCAGGAAGGGGGTGAATAATGAAAAACTGTTTTTT. As protein: CASRKGVNNEKLFF.

CDR3 DNA sequence: TGTGCCAGCAGTCGACAGGGGATCGTTGGCTACACCTTC. Its protein is CASSRQGIVGYTF. The rearrangement links TRBV27 to TRBJ1-2; 8 bases align to TRBD1. Germline V gives CDR1 MNHEY, CDR2 SMNVEV (reference sequence). The CDR3 is 13 amino acids. Unmatched junction bases numbered 6, after V lost 5 bases and J lost 7 bases.

The chain combines TRBV4-1 with TRBJ2-5, with a possible D match to TRBD1 (6 bases). The length of the CDR3 is 15 residues. The V end was cut by 0 bases, the J end by 1 base, with 9 bases between. The germline CDR1 and CDR2 sequences are MGHRA and YSYEKL. CDR3 residues: CASSQETGPQETQYF. CDR3 nucleotides: TGCGCCAGCAGCCAAGAGACAGGTCCCCAAGAGACCCAGTACTTC.

This sequence joins TRBV9 and TRBJ1-1; a weak D match, TRBD1 (5 bases). V lost 4 bases to trimming and J lost 3 bases, with 19 bases between them. The CDR3 runs to 16 residues. The germline gives CDR1 SGDLS, CDR2 YYNGEE. This CDR3 reads CASSLGPDSYYTEAFF. The CDR3 nucleotides are TGTGCCAGCAGCTTAGGGCCTGACAGCTATTACACTGAAGCTTTCTTT.

The CDR3 DNA reads as TGTGCCAGCAGCCCCCGGACTACTAGCACAGATACGCAGTATTTT. Translation gives CASSPRTTSTDTQYF. This chain joins TRBV14 and TRBJ2-3, with TRBD2 as a possible D gene (6 bases). The V gene's germline CDR1 is SGHDN and CDR2 FVKESK. CDR3 length equals 15 residues. V dropped 4 bases and J dropped 0 bases, with 11 bases sitting between them.

The chain is built from TRBV5-4 and TRBJ1-1; 9 bases align to TRBD1. The length of the CDR3 is 16 residues. The V segment lost 5 bases and the J segment 5 bases; nucleotides outside the gene matches: 13. Germline V gene data show CDR1 as SGHNT and CDR2 as YYREEE (reference sequence). Here the CDR3 reads CASSDAYRGQKTEAFF. DNA of the CDR3: TGTGCCAGCAGTGACGCCTACAGGGGGCAGAAAACTGAAGCTTTCTTT.

This clone was counted only a few times. V usage is TRBV5-1 and J usage is TRBJ2-3; the D gene is possibly TRBD2 (6 bases). Germline-derived CDR1 and CDR2 are SGHRS and YFSETQ. The CDR3 is 16 residues long. V was pared by 4 bases and J by 2 bases, with 17 bases between. The CDR3 spells CASSGAQRAHTDTQYF. CDR3 nucleotide sequence: TGCGCCAGCAGCGGGGCCCAGCGGGCTCACACAGATACGCAGTATTTT.